A single T cell receptor (beta chain) is shown here with its context. Its antigen is currently unknown. This sample is part of a study of somatic mutations in cytotoxic T cells in rheumatoid arthritis. From germline, CDR1 is PRHDT and CDR2 FYEKMQ (reference sequence). Trimming took 4 bases from V and 2 from J; bases not matched to a gene: 3. The CDR3 covers 14 residues. Profiling relied on immunoSEQ multiplex PCR, and the TCRdb table lists in-frame clones only, not all of them. The table lists about 26,000 clones, roughly 87% of them singletons. Study-level results: Clonality of CD8+ cells rose with age in rheumatoid arthritis patients but not healthy controls.

The chain is built from TRBV13 and TRBJ2-7, with 9 nucleotides matching TRBD2. This clonotype was obtained from a man aged 50-59 years in good health. What was sequenced was CD8+ T cells sorted from blood. The CDR3 reads CASSSSGTTYEQYF. The DNA of the CDR3 is TGTGCCAGCAGCTCTAGCGGGACCACCTACGAGCAGTACTTC.